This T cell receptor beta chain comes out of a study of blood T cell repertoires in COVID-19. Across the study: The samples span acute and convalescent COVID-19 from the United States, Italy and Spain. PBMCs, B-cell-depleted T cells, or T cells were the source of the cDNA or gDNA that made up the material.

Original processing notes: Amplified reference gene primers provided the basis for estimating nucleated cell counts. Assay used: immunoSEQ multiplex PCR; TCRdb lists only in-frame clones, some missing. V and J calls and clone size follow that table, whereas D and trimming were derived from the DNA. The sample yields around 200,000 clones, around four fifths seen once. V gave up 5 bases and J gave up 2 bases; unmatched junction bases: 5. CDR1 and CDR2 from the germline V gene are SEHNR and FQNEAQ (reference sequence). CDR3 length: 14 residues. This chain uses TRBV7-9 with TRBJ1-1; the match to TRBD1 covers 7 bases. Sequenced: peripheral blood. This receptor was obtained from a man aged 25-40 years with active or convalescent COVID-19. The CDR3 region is CASSAQGENTEAFF. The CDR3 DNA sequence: TGTGCCAGCAGCGCCCAGGGGGAAAACACTGAAGCTTTCTTT.